These 30 T cell receptor beta chains were all obtained from the same sample, sequenced in a study of blood T cell repertoires in COVID-19 (dated by TCRdb to about 2020). The library was built by means of the immunoSEQ multiplex PCR assay. TCRdb took this table from immuneACCESS and kept in-frame rearrangements with V and J called. Such tables lack part of the clones; where checked against another copy, unresolved V genes explain under half of the gap, and the rest is unexplained. The sample has under 300,000 clones on record, 89% of them singletons. Jointly, the top ten make up about 2% of the sample. The sequenced sample was PBMCs or T cells enriched from blood (not recorded which). All receptors come from a woman in her fifties or sixties who had recovered from COVID-19.

V usage is TRBV5-1 and J usage is TRBJ2-7; weak D call: TRBD2 (5 bases). CDR3 length: 13 residues. Germline loops: CDR1 SGHRS, CDR2 YFSETQ. The V and J ends lost 6 bases and 0 bases respectively, with 10 bases between them. The CDR3 nucleotides are TGCGCCAGCAAAACTGGGAGCTCCTACGAGCAGTACTTC. Its protein product is CASKTGSSYEQYF.

The chain joins TRBV5-1 to TRBJ2-1; 15 bases fit TRBD2. CDR3 length equals 17 residues. Germline assignment: CDR1 SGHRS and CDR2 YFSETQ. Unmatched junction bases numbered 14, after V lost 6 bases and J lost 10 bases. This chain's CDR3 is CASTGTSGGPYLGEQFF. The CDR3 DNA follows: TGCGCCAGCACGGGGACTAGCGGGGGGCCCTATTTGGGCGAGCAGTTCTTC. Drawing the rest from reference TRBV5-1 and TRBJ2-1, the complete variable domain is KAGVTQTPRYLIKTRGQQVTLSCSPISGHRSVSWYQQTPGQGLQFLFEYFSETQRNKGNFPGRFSGRQFSNSRSEMNVSTLELGDSALYLCASTGTSGGPYLGEQFFGPGTRLTVL.

This chain joins TRBV11-3 and TRBJ2-7, with D perhaps TRBD1 (6 bases). CDR3 size: 14 residues. The V end lost 6 bases, the J end lost 2 bases, and 14 bases lay between the germline ends. Looked up from germline, CDR1 is SGHNT and CDR2 is YENEEA. Here the CDR3 DNA reads TGTGCCAGCAGTCGAGACAGGTCAACCTACGAGCAGTACTTC. It codes for CASSRDRSTYEQYF.

The rearrangement links TRBV6-5 to TRBJ1-2; TRBD1 is a possible D gene (5 bases). The germline V gene encodes CDR1 MNHEY and CDR2 SVGAGI. This CDR3 comprises 15 residues. Trimming removed 7 bases from V and 0 bases from J, with 15 bases in between. The chain's CDR3 is CASNQGRLANYGYTF. Here the CDR3 DNA reads TGTGCCAGCAACCAGGGACGACTAGCTAACTATGGCTACACCTTC.

The chain links TRBV27 to TRBJ1-2; 8 bases match TRBD1. The ends lost 9 bases at V and 6 bases at J; junction bases unmatched: 12. Germline CDR1 MNHEY, CDR2 SMNVEV (reference sequence). CDR3 length: 14 amino acids. The CDR3 nucleotides are TGTGCCAGTCGACCCGCCGGACAGGGCAATGGCTACACCTTC. Translating it yields CASRPAGQGNGYTF.

This chain uses TRBV9 with TRBJ2-2; 12 bases match TRBD2. The V gene's germline CDR1 is SGDLS and CDR2 YYNGEE. The ends lost 8 bases at V and 4 bases at J; junction bases unmatched: 18. The CDR3 has 19 amino acids. The CDR3 region is CASSQGRASGGAGTGELFF. The CDR3 DNA follows: TGTGCCAGTAGCCAGGGAAGGGCTAGCGGGGGGGCTGGCACCGGGGAGCTGTTTTTT.

CDR3 DNA sequence: TGTGCCAGCAGTCGGACAGGGGGATCGGAGACCCAGTACTTC. Translating gives CASSRTGGSETQYF. V gene TRBV7-6 combines with J gene TRBJ2-5, with 10 bases that match TRBD1. The CDR3 spans 14 residues. CDR1 SGHVS and CDR2 FNYEAQ come from the germline V gene. Unmatched junction bases numbered 6, after V lost 6 bases and J lost 5 bases.

The chain employs TRBV5-1 and TRBJ2-6, with D tentatively TRBD2 (6 bases). The germline gives CDR1 SGHRS, CDR2 YFSETQ. V was clipped by 1 base and J by 1 base, with 12 bases between them. This CDR3 has 17 amino acids. The CDR3 nucleotides are TGCGCCAGCAGCTTGTTGGAGGGCGGGTCTGGGGCCAACGTCCTGACTTTC. Its translation is CASSLLEGGSGANVLTF.

The chain uses TRBV7-8 and TRBJ1-1; weak D call: TRBD1 (5 bases). The CDR3 is 17 residues long. V was shortened by 0 bases and J by 3 bases, with 17 bases between the two germline ends. In germline, CDR1 is SGHVS, CDR2 FQNEAQ. The CDR3 sequence is CASSLAFLMGQDTEAFF. The CDR3 DNA sequence: TGTGCCAGCAGCTTAGCATTTCTGATGGGGCAGGACACTGAAGCTTTCTTT.

V and J are TRBV3-1 (or the pseudogene TRBV3-2) and TRBJ2-3; 7 nucleotides line up with TRBD2. Trimming at V came to 1 base and at J to 10 bases, leaving 2 bases not matched to a gene. The germline V gene encodes CDR1 LGHDT and CDR2 YNNKEL (reference sequence). CDR3 size: 12 residues. The DNA for the CDR3 is TGTGCCAGCAGCCAAGGGGGAGGGGCGCAGTATTTT. Protein sequence: CASSQGGGAQYF.

V usage is TRBV28 and J usage is TRBJ2-5, with D perhaps TRBD1 (6 bases). This CDR3 spans 15 amino acids. Germline V CDR1 and CDR2: MDHEN, SYDVKM. Deletions cut 7 bases from V and 4 bases from J, with 19 bases between. The CDR3 coding sequence is TGTGCCAGCACCTCGTTACAGGGTCCGGCAGAGACCCAGTACTTC. Protein product: CASTSLQGPAETQYF.

The sample holds one count of this clone. This chain's CDR3 is CASRYSGTLSYEQYF. DNA for the CDR3: TGTGCCAGCAGGTATTCCGGGACTCTCTCCTACGAGCAGTACTTC. V usage is TRBV6-5 and J usage is TRBJ2-7; TRBD2 might be the D (6 bases). The germline V gene encodes CDR1 MNHEY and CDR2 SVGAGI. Trimming pared 6 bases from V and 0 bases from J, leaving 15 bases between. This CDR3 is 15 amino acids long.

J is TRBJ2-2 and V is TRBV20-1; D perhaps matches TRBD1 (6 bases). The CDR3 is 14 residues long. Per the germline V gene, CDR1 is DFQATT and CDR2 is SNEGSKA (reference sequence). Trimming stripped 3 bases from V and 3 bases from J, with 11 bases between. In DNA, the CDR3 is TGCAGTGCTAGTTACAGGGTGGACACCGGGGAGCTGTTTTTT. Amino acid sequence: CSASYRVDTGELFF.

J is TRBJ1-3 and V is TRBV2, with 8 bases matching TRBD1. V trimming: 6 bases; J trimming: 3 bases; junction bases outside the gene matches: 10. The CDR3 sequence is 16 residues long. Germline lookup yields CDR1 SNHLY and CDR2 FYNNEI. CDR3 amino acids: CASSAHMTGVGNTIYF. CDR3 coding DNA: TGTGCCAGCAGCGCCCACATGACAGGGGTTGGAAACACCATATATTTT.

The V call is TRBV5-1, the J call TRBJ1-2; D is perhaps TRBD1 (6 bases). Trimming cost V 0 bases and J 5 bases, with 14 bases left between them. Germline lookup yields CDR1 SGHRS and CDR2 YFSETQ. This CDR3 has 15 residues. The CDR3 nucleotides read TGCGCCAGCAGCTTGGGGGGGCAGGAGTTTTATGGCTACACCTTC. As protein: CASSLGGQEFYGYTF.

The J gene is TRBJ2-5, the V gene TRBV27; D possibly corresponds to TRBD2 (6 bases). V lost 0 bases to trimming and J lost 5 bases, with 10 bases between them. Germline assignment: CDR1 MNHEY and CDR2 SMNVEV (reference sequence). The CDR3 extends over 14 amino acids. The CDR3 here is CASSLSWGVETQYF. CDR3 coding DNA: TGTGCCAGCAGTTTATCGTGGGGGGTGGAGACCCAGTACTTC.

The genes are TRBV19 and TRBJ1-2, with D possibly TRBD1 on 6 matching bases. Germline V gene lookup returns CDR1 LNHDA and CDR2 SQIVND (reference sequence). V was shortened by 5 bases and J by 8 bases, with 15 bases between the two germline ends. The CDR3 runs 13 residues. As DNA, the CDR3 is TGTGCCAGTAGTGTTACAGGGAATGGGGGCTACACCTTC. Protein product: CASSVTGNGGYTF.

The V call is TRBV6-5, the J call TRBJ2-1, with D perhaps TRBD2 (6 bases). V was clipped by 4 bases and J by 14 bases, with 15 bases between them. The length of the CDR3 is 12 residues. Germline V lookup: CDR1 MNHEY, CDR2 SVGAGI. CDR3 residues: CASSSLAGRKFF. CDR3 in DNA: TGTGCCAGCAGTTCCCTCGCAGGGAGGAAGTTCTTC.

The gene calls are TRBV10-2 and TRBJ2-1; 11 bases map to TRBD1. This CDR3 comprises 14 residues. CDR1 and CDR2 from the germline V gene are WSHSY and SAAADI. With V trimmed by 8 bases and J by 4 bases, 4 bases remained unmatched. CDR3 amino acids: CASGRDRGYNEQFF. The CDR3 DNA is TGCGCCAGCGGCCGGGACAGGGGGTACAATGAGCAGTTCTTC.

The chain combines TRBV4-2 with TRBJ2-3; 13 nucleotides align to TRBD2. The V segment lost 0 bases and the J segment 0 bases; nucleotides outside the gene matches: 9. Germline-derived CDR1 and CDR2 are LGHNA and YNFKEQ. The CDR3 is 20 amino acids. As DNA, the CDR3 is TGTGCCAGCAGCCAAGATATACTAGCGGGGGGGCTGATTAGCACAGATACGCAGTATTTT. Amino acid sequence: CASSQDILAGGLISTDTQYF.

The chain has TRBV4-2 and TRBJ2-7; 9 positions agree with TRBD2. The V gene end was trimmed by 0 bases and the J gene end by 3 bases; junction bases not matched to a gene: 6. There are 16 residues in the CDR3. CDR1 is LGHNA and CDR2 is YNFKEQ in the germline V gene. The CDR3 loop reads CASSQDLAGGGYEQYF. As DNA, the CDR3 is TGTGCCAGCAGCCAAGATCTGGCGGGGGGGGGCTACGAGCAGTACTTC.

This clone was seen just once. The V gene is TRBV4-2, the J gene TRBJ2-7; D gene uncertain. Germline CDR1 is LGHNA and CDR2 is YNFKEQ. Deletions cut 3 bases from V and 7 bases from J, with 16 bases between. This CDR3 has 14 residues. The CDR3 DNA reads TGTGCCAGCAGCCACCAGAGCCGCGCTAGGGAGCAGTACTTC. It specifies CASSHQSRAREQYF.

V and J are TRBV27 and TRBJ2-2; D ambiguous. In germline, CDR1 is MNHEY, CDR2 SMNVEV (reference sequence). Between the trimmed V and J ends, which lost 0 bases and 1 base, there was a span of 12 bases. This CDR3 comprises 17 residues. The DNA of the CDR3 is TGTGCCAGCAGTTTATCGAGGTCAGAGAAGAACACCGGGGAGCTGTTTTTT. Residues: CASSLSRSEKNTGELFF.

In this sample, this clone turned up a few times. The chain employs TRBV4-1 and TRBJ2-1, with a possible D match to TRBD1 (5 bases). This CDR3 is 16 amino acids long. V was cut by 5 bases and J by 1 base, with 15 bases left in between. Germline CDR1 MGHRA, CDR2 YSYEKL. CDR3 coding DNA: TGCGCCAGCAGCGCAGCAGGGCCCCTTTCCTACAATGAGCAGTTCTTC. Translating it yields CASSAAGPLSYNEQFF.

The rearrangement uses TRBV7-6 and TRBJ2-5; D perhaps matches TRBD2 (6 bases). CDR1 and CDR2 (germline): SGHVS, FNYEAQ. V was trimmed by 5 bases and J by 10 bases, leaving 14 bases between them. The CDR3 covers 12 residues. The CDR3 region is CASSLRSGVQYF. In DNA, the CDR3 is TGTGCCAGCAGCCTAAGATCGGGGGTCCAGTACTTC.

The rearrangement links TRBV6-5 to TRBJ2-5; weak D call: TRBD1 (5 bases). Trimming stripped 6 bases from V and 5 bases from J, with 10 bases between. The CDR3 runs to 12 residues. CDR1 MNHEY and CDR2 SVGAGI come from the germline V gene. CDR3 nucleotides: TGTGCCAGCAGCGTCGCAGGGGAGACCCAGTACTTC. Protein: CASSVAGETQYF.

The J gene is TRBJ2-7, the V gene TRBV19, with D maybe TRBD1 (6 bases). Germline assignment: CDR1 LNHDA and CDR2 SQIVND (reference sequence). CDR3 length equals 13 residues. Trimming cost V 5 bases and J 0 bases, with 8 bases left between them. CDR3 sequence reads: CASSWGHSYEQYF. In DNA form, the CDR3 reads TGTGCCAGTAGTTGGGGGCACTCCTACGAGCAGTACTTC. The variable domain in full, completed from reference TRBV19 and TRBJ2-7, reads DGGITQSPKYLFRKEGQNVTLSCEQNLNHDAMYWYRQDPGQGLRLIYYSQIVNDFQKGDIAEGYSVSREKKESFPLTVTSAQKNPTAFYLCASSWGHSYEQYFGPGTRLTVT.

The chain links TRBV5-5 to TRBJ1-5; TRBD1 might be the D (5 bases). Germline-derived CDR1 and CDR2 are SGHKS and YYEKEE (reference sequence). There are 17 residues in the CDR3. The V and J ends lost 2 bases and 8 bases respectively, with 23 bases between them. CDR3 nucleotides: TGTGCCAGCAGCTTACTCTGGCCCGGACAACTGGGTGAGCCCCAGCATTTT. This encodes CASSLLWPGQLGEPQHF.

The V gene is TRBV5-1, the J gene TRBJ2-1; D call uncertain. The V gene's germline CDR1 is SGHRS and CDR2 YFSETQ. The ends were cut back, 3 bases at V and 10 bases at J, with 11 bases in the middle. The CDR3 length is 12 residues. CDR3 residues: CASSSDSQEQFF. DNA for the CDR3: TGCGCCAGCAGCTCAGATTCCCAGGAGCAGTTCTTC.

This chain connects TRBV6-5 to TRBJ2-1; perhaps TRBD1 as D (6 bases). This CDR3 region has 14 residues. V was cut by 7 bases and J by 0 bases, with 10 bases left in between. CDR1 is MNHEY, CDR2 SVGAGI, per germline. For the CDR3, the DNA is TGTGCCAGCAAGGTGGACAGCTCCTACAATGAGCAGTTCTTC. Translating gives CASKVDSSYNEQFF.